The 16 T cell receptor beta chains reported below all come from one sample, sequenced in a study of cytomegalovirus exposure and HLA in healthy donors (dated 2017 in TCRdb). The library relied on the immunoSEQ multiplex PCR assay. The multiplex PCR relied on a mix of 60 forward primers for TCR Vbeta segments and 13 reverse primers for TCR Jbeta segments. TCRdb retrieved this table from immuneACCESS and kept in-frame rearrangements only. Not all clones are present; in checked studies, unresolved V genes account for under half, and no reason is known for the remainder. In all, the sample holds approximately 280,000 clones, and about 87% of those were seen once. Roughly 2% of the sample lies in the top ten. Sequencing used PBMCs. These receptors were obtained from a woman between 18 and 29 years old in good health and CMV-seronegative.

This chain uses TRBV5-4 with TRBJ1-6; the match to TRBD1 covers 10 bases. Per germline, CDR1 SGHNT and CDR2 YYREEE (reference sequence). The CDR3 is 16 amino acids. The J segment lost 7 bases and the V segment lost 3 bases, leaving 7 bases of the junction unmatched. The CDR3 coding sequence is TGTGCCAGCAGCTCGCAACCGGGACAGGGGAATTCACCCCTCCACTTT. Protein product: CASSSQPGQGNSPLHF.

The rearrangement links TRBV29-1 to TRBJ2-7; D possibly corresponds to TRBD2 (7 bases). Deletions cut 4 bases from V and 10 bases from J, with 14 bases between. The germline CDR1 and CDR2 sequences are SQVTM and ANQGSEA. The CDR3 sequence is 11 residues long. The CDR3 DNA sequence: TGCAGCGTTGTGGGGGGGCTGGGCCAGTACTTC. Protein: CSVVGGLGQYF.

The J gene is TRBJ2-5, the V gene TRBV9; tentative D call: TRBD1 (6 bases). The germline CDR1 and CDR2 sequences are SGDLS and YYNGEE. Trimming cost V 1 base and J 4 bases, with 17 bases left between them. This CDR3 comprises 16 residues. The CDR3 nucleotides read TGTGCCAGCAGCGTATCCCAGGGGTTTTATCGAGAGACCCAGTACTTC. It is translated as CASSVSQGFYRETQYF.

The chain is built from TRBV2 and TRBJ1-1; TRBD1 matches at 7 bases. The germline V gene has CDR1 SNHLY and CDR2 FYNNEI. The CDR3 runs to 18 residues. V shed 5 bases and J 1 base; nucleotides not matched to a gene: 16. The CDR3 DNA sequence: TGTGCCAGCAGTCCGGAGGTTGTCTTGAAGGGGGCGAACACTGAAGCTTTCTTT. Its translation: CASSPEVVLKGANTEAFF.

The rearrangement joins TRBV27 to TRBJ2-7, with TRBD1 matching 7 bases. V lost 6 bases to trimming and J lost 1 base; unmatched junction nucleotides: 3. The CDR3 extends over 13 amino acids. Germline values: CDR1 MNHEY, CDR2 SMNVEV (reference sequence). CDR3 in amino acids: CASRGTDSYEQYF. The CDR3 region has the DNA TGTGCCAGCAGGGGGACAGATTCCTACGAGCAGTACTTC.

V gene TRBV21-1 combines with J gene TRBJ2-3; TRBD2 is the table's D call, not checked against the DNA. TRBV21-1 is reported as a pseudogene. This CDR3 has 12 residues. The DNA of the CDR3 is TGTGCCAGCAGCAGTAGTGCAGATACGCAGTATTTT. Its protein is CASSSSADTQYF.

Comment on this clone: Other DNA sequences in the sample encode the same CDR3. This rearrangement joins TRBV9 to TRBJ2-7; maybe TRBD2 (7 bases). The germline V and J ends were trimmed by 0 bases and 5 bases, with 12 bases remaining between them. Germline values: CDR1 SGDLS, CDR2 YYNGEE. This CDR3 has 14 amino acids. The CDR3 reads CASSVGGGGDEQYF. As DNA, the CDR3 is TGTGCCAGCAGCGTAGGAGGGGGGGGAGACGAGCAGTACTTC.

The chain links TRBV9 to TRBJ2-5, with 9 nucleotides matching TRBD2. There are 18 residues in the CDR3. Germline CDR1 is SGDLS and CDR2 is YYNGEE. The J segment lost 3 bases and the V segment lost 3 bases, leaving 15 bases of the junction unmatched. DNA for the CDR3: TGTGCCAGCAGCGAGCCCTCCTCTAGCGGGGAGACCAAAGAGACCCAGTACTTC. Protein product: CASSEPSSSGETKETQYF.

The V and J genes are TRBV9 and TRBJ1-4; the D is unclear. The ends were cut back, 4 bases at V and 10 bases at J, with 20 bases in the middle. The germline CDR1 and CDR2 sequences are SGDLS and YYNGEE. This CDR3 has 15 amino acids. The CDR3 coding sequence is TGTGCCAGCAGCCCTCGACCTGGAGGGAAAGGAAAACTGTTTTTT. It is translated as CASSPRPGGKGKLFF.

The chain employs TRBV5-6 and TRBJ1-1, with D tentatively TRBD1 (6 bases). Per germline, CDR1 SGHDT and CDR2 YYEEEE. The CDR3 spans 12 residues. V dropped 2 bases and J dropped 9 bases, with 11 bases sitting between them. CDR3 nucleotides: TGTGCCAGCAGCTTCCAGGGGTATCAAGCTTTCTTT. Protein: CASSFQGYQAFF.

This chain connects TRBV7-8 to TRBJ2-7; 8 nucleotides agree with TRBD1. Germline CDR1 reads SGHVS; CDR2 reads FQNEAQ. This CDR3 is 15 amino acids long. V trimming: 5 bases; J trimming: 3 bases; junction bases outside the gene matches: 9. The chain's CDR3 is CASSALITGGYEQYF. CDR3 sequence (DNA): TGTGCCAGCAGCGCCCTGATTACAGGGGGCTACGAGCAGTACTTC.

V is TRBV14 and J is TRBJ2-1, with unresolved D. Germline lookup yields CDR1 SGHDN and CDR2 FVKESK. V dropped 2 bases and J dropped 3 bases, with 17 bases sitting between them. The CDR3 is made up of 17 amino acids. CDR3 sequence (DNA): TGTGCCAGCAGCCAACGCCCGTTGAGAGGTTACTACAATGAGCAGTTCTTC. The encoded protein is CASSQRPLRGYYNEQFF.

In the case of this clone: An end of the junction differs from the germline gene, which may be a read error. The rearrangement uses TRBV11-2 and TRBJ1-1; the match to TRBD1 covers 7 bases. The CDR3 length is 13 residues. In germline, CDR1 is SGHAT, CDR2 FQNNGV. The CDR3 here is CASSLGTGGRAGF. DNA of the CDR3: TGTGCCAGCAGCTTAGGGACAGGCGGGCGGGCGGGCTTT.

This rearrangement joins TRBV6-1 to TRBJ1-2; a possible D gene is TRBD1 (6 bases). Germline V lookup: CDR1 MNHNS, CDR2 SASEGT. The CDR3 is made up of 15 amino acids. V lost 11 bases and J 2 bases, leaving 21 bases between the germline ends. CDR3 residues: CAAQNRGGRNYGYTF. CDR3 sequence (DNA): TGTGCCGCACAGAATCGAGGGGGTAGGAACTATGGCTACACCTTC.

This chain links TRBV10-3 with TRBJ2-1; tentatively, D is TRBD2 (6 bases). This CDR3 has 11 amino acids. Germline CDR1 reads ENHRY; CDR2 reads SYGVKD. The germline V and J ends were trimmed by 10 bases and 7 bases, with 11 bases remaining between them. The CDR3 DNA reads as TGTGCCACATACCGGGGGAATGAGCAGTTCTTC. Protein product: CATYRGNEQFF.

The gene calls are TRBV27 and TRBJ2-1, with D possibly matching TRBD2 (6 bases). The length of the CDR3 is 14 residues. Looked up from germline, CDR1 is MNHEY and CDR2 is SMNVEV (reference sequence). V was trimmed by 5 bases and J by 2 bases, leaving 10 bases between them. The CDR3 spells CASSARGAYNEQFF. The CDR3 DNA follows: TGTGCCAGCAGTGCGCGGGGAGCCTACAATGAGCAGTTCTTC.